A single sample is the source of the 25 T cell receptor beta chains below, sequenced in a study of human T cells and chemical hapten exposure. Each CDR3 protein gets one entry after TCRdb re-called the RACE reads with MiXCR. In the table there are some 400,000 distinct CDR3 sequences, 4.5% to 6% of which are singletons. Specified time point: pre-sensitization, week 0. Treatment meaning: therapeutic diphenylcyclopropenone sensitization with weekly scalp DPC. The specimen comprised whole blood, sampled in connection with sensitization to the hapten diphenylcyclopropenone (DPC). The origin of the receptors is a woman aged 50 to 65 with alopecia areata. Some clones in this sample may be carry-over from other donors' samples.

The chain employs TRBV6-1 and TRBJ2-1, with D maybe TRBD2 (6 bases). Germline V lookup: CDR1 MNHNS, CDR2 SASEGT. This CDR3 is built from 14 residues. V lost 2 bases and J lost 7, with 12 bases in between. DNA of the CDR3: TGTGCCAGCAGTGAAAGGGGCCGGGGGAATGAGCAGTTCTTC. Translating it yields CASSERGRGNEQFF.

This clonotype showed up just a few times. V is TRBV27 and J is TRBJ2-3; TRBD1 agrees at 10 bases. The CDR3 runs to 19 residues. V dropped 3 bases and J dropped 2; count of bases not matched to a gene: 14. Germline V gene data show CDR1 as MNHEY and CDR2 as SMNVEV (reference sequence). The CDR3 coding sequence is TGTGCCAGCAGTTTCCTTACCCCTGGGACAGGGGAGGCCACAGATACGCAGTATTTT. Its protein product is CASSFLTPGTGEATDTQYF.

Only a few counts were recorded for this clonotype. CDR3 in DNA: TGTGCCAGCAGTTCCGCCAGGGGTAACACTGAAGCTTTCTTT. It yields the protein CASSSARGNTEAFF. This sequence joins TRBV27 and TRBJ1-1; weak D call: TRBD1 (6 bases). This CDR3 region has 14 residues. CDR1 is MNHEY and CDR2 is SMNVEV in the germline V gene (reference sequence). Deletions cut 4 bases from V and 2 bases from J, with 11 bases between.

This clonotype was counted a few times. The chain combines TRBV29-1 with TRBJ2-3, with TRBD2 matching over 10 bases. Germline V gene sequence: CDR1 SQVTM, CDR2 ANQGSEA. This CDR3 comprises 14 residues. The V gene end was trimmed by 7 bases and the J gene end by 5 bases; junction bases not matched to a gene: 9. In DNA form, the CDR3 reads TGCAGCGCCTTCCTAGCGGGAGAAGGAGATACGCAGTATTTT. Amino acids: CSAFLAGEGDTQYF.

The table lists this clonotype with many counts. The chain employs TRBV20-1 and TRBJ2-7; no definite D call. This CDR3 spans 13 amino acids. CDR1 is DFQATT and CDR2 is SNEGSKA in the germline V gene (reference sequence). Trimming cost V 2 bases and J 3 bases, with 11 bases left between them. The CDR3 bases are TGCAGTGCTAGAAACGCGCAAGACTACGAGCAGTACTTC. Translating gives CSARNAQDYEQYF.

This clonotype was detected many times. At one end, the junction sequence differs from germline, possibly due to a read error. The chain has TRBV12-3 or TRBV12-4 and TRBJ2-2; D uncertain. The CDR3 has 13 amino acids. The CDR3: CASSLANTGELFF. DNA of the CDR3: TGTGCCAGCAGCTTAGCGAACACCGGGGAGCTGTTTTTT.

J is TRBJ1-2 and V is TRBV10-3, with a tentative D call TRBD1 (5 bases). The CDR3 loop spans 13 amino acids. The germline gives CDR1 ENHRY, CDR2 SYGVKD. Trimming pared 7 bases from V and 4 bases from J, leaving 13 bases between. The CDR3 is CAIMGQSLYGYTF. The CDR3 bases are TGTGCCATCATGGGGCAGTCTCTCTATGGCTACACCTTC.

This clonotype came up a few times. The chain has TRBV6-5 and TRBJ2-5; D unclear. Trimming shortened V by 1 base and J by 2 bases, and 14 bases separated the two germline ends. Germline V gene sequence: CDR1 MNHEY, CDR2 SVGAGI. The CDR3 is made up of 16 amino acids. CDR3 protein: CASSYLASNVQETQYF. CDR3 DNA sequence: TGTGCCAGCAGTTACTTAGCCTCCAACGTACAAGAGACCCAGTACTTC.

This chain connects TRBV11-2 to TRBJ2-3, with TRBD1 matching 7 bases. Germline loops: CDR1 SGHAT, CDR2 FQNNGV. The ends lost 0 bases at V and 3 bases at J; junction bases unmatched: 6. The CDR3 loop spans 16 amino acids. As DNA, the CDR3 is TGTGCCAGCAGCTTAGATCGAAGGGGGCTAACAGATACGCAGTATTTT. Translated: CASSLDRRGLTDTQYF.

There are a few counts of this clonotype. The chain carries TRBV5-5 and TRBJ1-5, with 7 nucleotides matching TRBD1. The CDR3 spans 15 residues. The ends lost 4 bases at V and 0 bases at J; junction bases unmatched: 4. Germline CDR1 and CDR2: SGHKS and YYEKEE (reference sequence). The CDR3: CASSPGQASNQPQHF. The CDR3 bases are TGTGCCAGCAGCCCCGGACAGGCTAGCAATCAGCCCCAGCATTTT.

This clonotype was seen only a few times. V gene TRBV20-1 combines with J gene TRBJ1-1; possibly TRBD1 for D (5 bases). The CDR3 sequence is 14 residues long. The germline CDR1 and CDR2 sequences are DFQATT and SNEGSKA (reference sequence). V lost 3 bases and J lost 0, with 11 bases in between. The CDR3 sequence is CSASKGPLNTEAFF. The CDR3 nucleotides are TGCAGTGCTAGTAAGGGGCCCCTGAACACTGAAGCTTTCTTT.

This clonotype was observed a handful of times. The genes are TRBV7-6 and TRBJ1-1; unclear D gene. V was cut by 1 base and J by 0 bases, with 9 bases left in between. The CDR3 covers 15 residues. Germline V gives CDR1 SGHVS, CDR2 FNYEAQ. The CDR3 nucleotides read TGTGCCAGCAGCTTAGGGGGTGATCTGAACACTGAAGCTTTCTTT. Amino acid sequence: CASSLGGDLNTEAFF.

V and J are TRBV4-3 and TRBJ1-2, with D possibly TRBD1 on 5 matching bases. There are 13 residues in the CDR3. V was cut by 0 bases and J by 4 bases, with 6 bases left in between. In germline, CDR1 is LGHNA, CDR2 YSLEER. The CDR3 spells CASSQETGYGYTF. DNA for the CDR3: TGCGCCAGCAGCCAAGAAACAGGCTATGGCTACACCTTC.

In this sample, this clonotype turned up a few times. The chain is built from TRBV6-2 or TRBV6-3 and TRBJ1-1, with a possible D match to TRBD1 (5 bases). Germline CDR1 reads MNHEY; CDR2 reads SVGEGT. With 6 bases removed from V and 7 bases from J, the gap between germline ends came to 15 bases. The CDR3 runs to 13 residues. The CDR3 region has the DNA TGTGCCAGCAGACGACAGATGAGGGATGAAGCTTTCTTT. Its protein is CASRRQMRDEAFF.

This clonotype has a count of ten or more. The chain links TRBV29-1 to TRBJ2-1; 7 bases fit TRBD1. CDR1 is SQVTM, CDR2 ANQGSEA, per germline. V was pared by 5 bases and J by 5 bases, with 6 bases of the junction left unmatched. This CDR3 spans 13 amino acids. The CDR3 DNA sequence: TGCAGCGTTTGGCAGGGGGACCACAATGAGCAGTTCTTC. It translates to CSVWQGDHNEQFF.

This clonotype was seen many times. The rearrangement links TRBV6-5 to TRBJ2-7; tentatively, D is TRBD2 (5 bases). This CDR3 spans 13 amino acids. V was pared by 9 bases and J by 7 bases, with 19 bases between. Germline-derived CDR1 and CDR2 are MNHEY and SVGAGI. The CDR3 is CASQETVRREQYF. In DNA form, the CDR3 reads TGTGCCAGTCAGGAAACAGTGCGGAGGGAGCAGTACTTC.

This clonotype was detected ten times or more. This chain joins TRBV29-1 and TRBJ2-7, with TRBD1 identical over 8 bases. CDR1 SQVTM and CDR2 ANQGSEA come from the germline V gene. J was trimmed by 3 bases and V by 5 bases; bases with no gene match: 9. CDR3 length: 14 amino acids. The CDR3 DNA follows: TGCAGCGTTACTCCAGGGGGCGGTTTCTACGAGCAGTACTTC. Its protein product is CSVTPGGGFYEQYF.

This clonotype occurred a few times. The chain joins TRBV9 to TRBJ2-4; TRBD2 agrees at 10 bases. CDR1 and CDR2 from the germline V gene are SGDLS and YYNGEE. CDR3 length equals 18 residues. J gave up 3 bases and V 0 bases, and 9 bases lay outside the gene matches. The CDR3 coding sequence is TGTGCCAGCAGCGTAGGAAGCGGGAGGGCCGAGGGCAAAAACATTCAGTACTTC. Its translation is CASSVGSGRAEGKNIQYF. Full variable domain (rest looked up from reference TRBV9 and TRBJ2-4): DSGVTQTPKHLITATGQRVTLRCSPRSGDLSVYWYQQSLDQGLQFLIQYYNGEERAKGNILERFSAQQFPDLHSELNLSSLELGDSALYFCASSVGSGRAEGKNIQYFGAGTRLSVL.

Ten or more counts support this clonotype. V and J are TRBV9 and TRBJ2-3; tentative D call: TRBD2 (6 bases). Germline-derived CDR1 and CDR2 are SGDLS and YYNGEE. V lost 0 bases and J 5 bases, leaving 13 bases between the germline ends. The CDR3 runs to 15 residues. CDR3 sequence: CASSVVGAGLDTQYF. Written as DNA, the CDR3 is TGTGCCAGCAGCGTAGTAGGTGCGGGGCTAGATACGCAGTATTTT. The full variable domain, with the rest looked up from reference TRBV9 and TRBJ2-3, is DSGVTQTPKHLITATGQRVTLRCSPRSGDLSVYWYQQSLDQGLQFLIQYYNGEERAKGNILERFSAQQFPDLHSELNLSSLELGDSALYFCASSVVGAGLDTQYFGPGTRLTVL.

This clonotype has ten or more counts. The chain is built from TRBV29-1 and TRBJ1-3; the D gene is possibly TRBD1 (6 bases). This CDR3 is 12 amino acids long. Germline V gene lookup returns CDR1 SQVTM and CDR2 ANQGSEA. Deletions cut 7 bases from V and 0 bases from J, with 7 bases between. The CDR3 protein is CSAGVSGNTIYF. CDR3 bases: TGCAGCGCAGGGGTCTCTGGAAACACCATATATTTT.

CDR3 nucleotides: TGTGCCAGCAGCTCGGACTCGAAGACCCAGTACTTC. Its translation: CASSSDSKTQYF. This chain connects TRBV7-8 to TRBJ2-5, with a tentative D call TRBD2 (5 bases). This CDR3 is 12 amino acids long. The V and J ends lost 4 bases and 6 bases respectively, with 9 bases between them. Germline-derived CDR1 and CDR2 are SGHVS and FQNEAQ.

This chain links TRBV2 with TRBJ1-5; TRBD1 might be the D (6 bases). V lost 7 bases to trimming and J lost 4 bases, with 14 bases between them. The germline V gene has CDR1 SNHLY and CDR2 FYNNEI. The CDR3 has 14 amino acids. The CDR3 loop reads CASKIEGGNQPQHF. CDR3 nucleotides: TGTGCCAGCAAAATCGAGGGGGGAAATCAGCCCCAGCATTTT.

This chain connects TRBV10-3 to TRBJ1-6; 9 bases fit TRBD1. Per the germline V gene, CDR1 is ENHRY and CDR2 is SYGVKD. Germline trimming cut 3 bases from V and 9 bases from J; bases unmatched to any gene: 6. This CDR3 contains 15 residues. The CDR3 region is CAISDGDRVTSPLHF. CDR3 nucleotides: TGTGCCATCAGTGATGGGGACAGGGTTACTTCACCCCTCCACTTT.

This clonotype was detected a few times. The chain carries TRBV5-1 and TRBJ1-3, with a tentative D call TRBD1 (5 bases). The CDR3 totals 13 residues. The V end was cut by 5 bases, the J end by 4 bases, with 10 bases between. Germline loops: CDR1 SGHRS, CDR2 YFSETQ. The CDR3 coding sequence is TGCGCCAGCAGGGCCGGGGACGGAAACACCATATATTTT. Translation gives CASRAGDGNTIYF.

This clonotype was detected ten times or more. The chain links TRBV7-6 to TRBJ2-7, with D possibly being TRBD1 (5 bases). CDR1 and CDR2 from the germline V gene are SGHVS and FNYEAQ. V dropped 6 bases and J dropped 6 bases, with 21 bases sitting between them. The CDR3 consists of 15 residues. The CDR3 DNA reads as TGTGCCAGCAGTTCTCCACAGGTTTTTCCTGGCGAGCAGTACTTC. It codes for CASSSPQVFPGEQYF.